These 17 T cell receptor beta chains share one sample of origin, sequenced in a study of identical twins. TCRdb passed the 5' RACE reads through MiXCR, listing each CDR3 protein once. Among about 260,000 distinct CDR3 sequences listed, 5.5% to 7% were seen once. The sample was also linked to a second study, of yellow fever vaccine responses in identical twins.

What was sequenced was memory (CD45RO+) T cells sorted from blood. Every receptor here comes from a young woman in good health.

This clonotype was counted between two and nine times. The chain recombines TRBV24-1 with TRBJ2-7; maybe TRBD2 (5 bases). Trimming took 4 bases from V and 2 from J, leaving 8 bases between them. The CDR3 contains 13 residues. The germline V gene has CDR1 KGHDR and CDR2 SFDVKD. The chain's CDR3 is CATSDSRAYEQYF. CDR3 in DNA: TGTGCCACCAGTGACTCGCGGGCCTACGAGCAGTACTTC.

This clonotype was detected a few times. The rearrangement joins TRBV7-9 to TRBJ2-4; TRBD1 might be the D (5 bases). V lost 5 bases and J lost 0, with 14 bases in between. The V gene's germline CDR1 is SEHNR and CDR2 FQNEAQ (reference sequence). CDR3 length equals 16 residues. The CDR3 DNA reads TGTGCCAGCAGCGCTACGGACACTGCAGCCAAAAACATTCAGTACTTC. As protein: CASSATDTAAKNIQYF.

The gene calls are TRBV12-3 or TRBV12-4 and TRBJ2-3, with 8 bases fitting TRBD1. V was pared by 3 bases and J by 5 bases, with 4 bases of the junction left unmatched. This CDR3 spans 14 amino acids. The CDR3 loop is CASSFGQGRDTQYF. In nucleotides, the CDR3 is TGTGCCAGCAGTTTCGGACAGGGACGAGATACGCAGTATTTT.

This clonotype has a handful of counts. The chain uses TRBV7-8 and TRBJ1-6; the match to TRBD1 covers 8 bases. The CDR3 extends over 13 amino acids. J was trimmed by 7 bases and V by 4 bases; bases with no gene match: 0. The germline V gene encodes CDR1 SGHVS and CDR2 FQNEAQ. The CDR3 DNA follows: TGTGCCAGCAGCTGGGACAGGAATTCACCCCTCCACTTT. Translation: CASSWDRNSPLHF.

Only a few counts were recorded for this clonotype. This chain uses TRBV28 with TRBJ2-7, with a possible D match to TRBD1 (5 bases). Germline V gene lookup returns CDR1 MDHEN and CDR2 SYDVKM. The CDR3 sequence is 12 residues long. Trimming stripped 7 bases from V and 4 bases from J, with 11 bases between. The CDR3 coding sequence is TGTGCCAGCAACGACAGTCGGTACGAGCAGTACTTC. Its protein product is CASNDSRYEQYF.

The CDR3 DNA reads as TGCGCCAGCAGCCCGCGGGGGGCCAGGACAGATACGCAGTATTTT. Encoded protein: CASSPRGARTDTQYF. The J gene is TRBJ2-3, the V gene TRBV5-1; 8 bases match TRBD2. CDR3 length equals 15 residues. Trimming removed 4 bases from V and 3 bases from J; junction bases left unmatched: 7. Germline V gene lookup returns CDR1 SGHRS and CDR2 YFSETQ. Supplemented by reference TRBV5-1 and TRBJ2-3, the full variable domain reads KAGVTQTPRYLIKTRGQQVTLSCSPISGHRSVSWYQQTPGQGLQFLFEYFSETQRNKGNFPGRFSGRQFSNSRSEMNVSTLELGDSALYLCASSPRGARTDTQYFGPGTRLTVL.

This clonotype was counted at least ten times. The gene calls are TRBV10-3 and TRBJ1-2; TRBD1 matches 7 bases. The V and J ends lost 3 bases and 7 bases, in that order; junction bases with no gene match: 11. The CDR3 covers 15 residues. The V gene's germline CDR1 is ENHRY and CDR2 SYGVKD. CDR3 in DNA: TGTGCCATCAGTGAACCGCAACAGGGGTATGCTGGCTACACCTTC. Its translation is CAISEPQQGYAGYTF.

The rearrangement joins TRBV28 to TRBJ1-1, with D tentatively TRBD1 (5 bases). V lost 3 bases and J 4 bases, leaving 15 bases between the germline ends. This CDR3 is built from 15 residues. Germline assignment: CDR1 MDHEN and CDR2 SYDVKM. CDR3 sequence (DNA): TGTGCCAGCAGTTTGATAAGGGGAGGGAGCACTGAAGCTTTCTTT. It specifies CASSLIRGGSTEAFF.

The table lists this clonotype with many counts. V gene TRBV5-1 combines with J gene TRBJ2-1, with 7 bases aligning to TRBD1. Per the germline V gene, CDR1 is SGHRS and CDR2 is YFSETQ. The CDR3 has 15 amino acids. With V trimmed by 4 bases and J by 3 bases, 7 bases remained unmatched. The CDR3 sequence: CASSPIGTDYNEQFF. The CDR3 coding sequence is TGCGCCAGCAGCCCAATTGGGACAGACTACAATGAGCAGTTCTTC.

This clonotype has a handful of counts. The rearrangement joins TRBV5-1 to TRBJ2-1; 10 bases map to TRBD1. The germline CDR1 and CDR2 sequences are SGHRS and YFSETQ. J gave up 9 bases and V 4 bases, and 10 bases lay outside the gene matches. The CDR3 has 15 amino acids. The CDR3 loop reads CASSPDRGDRGEQFF. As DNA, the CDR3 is TGCGCCAGCAGCCCGGACAGGGGGGATCGGGGTGAGCAGTTCTTC.

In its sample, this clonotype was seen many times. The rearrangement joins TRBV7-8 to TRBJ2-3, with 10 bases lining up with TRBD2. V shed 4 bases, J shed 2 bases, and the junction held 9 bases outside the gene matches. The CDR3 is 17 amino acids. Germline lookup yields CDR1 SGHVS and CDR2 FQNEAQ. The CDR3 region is CASSSQLAGPYTDTQYF. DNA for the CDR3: TGTGCCAGCAGCTCCCAACTAGCGGGGCCATACACAGATACGCAGTATTTT. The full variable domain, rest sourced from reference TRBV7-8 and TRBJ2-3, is GAGVSQSPRYKVAKRGQDVALRCDPISGHVSLFWYQQALGQGPEFLTYFQNEAQLDKSGLPSDRFFAERPEGSVSTLKIQRTQQEDSAVYLCASSSQLAGPYTDTQYFGPGTRLTVL.

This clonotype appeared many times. The CDR3 DNA is TGTGCCAGCAGTGCGGGACAGGGTAGTGGTACGCAGTATTTT. Translation gives CASSAGQGSGTQYF. This chain links TRBV6-4 with TRBJ2-3; 9 bases are a match to TRBD1. This CDR3 is built from 14 residues. V gave up 4 bases and J gave up 8 bases; unmatched junction bases: 7. Germline CDR1 is MRHNA and CDR2 is SNTAGT.

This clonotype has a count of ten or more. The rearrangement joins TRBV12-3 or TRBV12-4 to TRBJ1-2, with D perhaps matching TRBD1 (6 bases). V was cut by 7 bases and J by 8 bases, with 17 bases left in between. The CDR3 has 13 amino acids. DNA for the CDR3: TGTGCCAGCACTACCGGGACACCGTCCGGCTACACCTTC. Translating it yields CASTTGTPSGYTF.

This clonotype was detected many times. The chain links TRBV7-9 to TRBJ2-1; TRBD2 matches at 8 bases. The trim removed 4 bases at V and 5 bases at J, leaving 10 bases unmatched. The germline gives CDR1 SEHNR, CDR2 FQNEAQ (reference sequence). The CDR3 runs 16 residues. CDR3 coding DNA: TGTGCCAGCAGCTCAAACGATGGACTAGCAAACAATGAGCAGTTCTTC. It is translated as CASSSNDGLANNEQFF.

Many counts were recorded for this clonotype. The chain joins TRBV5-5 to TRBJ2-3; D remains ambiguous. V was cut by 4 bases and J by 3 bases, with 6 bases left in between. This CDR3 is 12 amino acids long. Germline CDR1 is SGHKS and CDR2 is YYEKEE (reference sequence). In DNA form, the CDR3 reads TGTGCCAGCAGCAAACCAACAGATACGCAGTATTTT. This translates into CASSKPTDTQYF. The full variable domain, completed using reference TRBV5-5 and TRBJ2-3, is DAGVTQSPTHLIKTRGQQVTLRCSPISGHKSVSWYQQVLGQGPQFIFQYYEKEERGRGNFPDRFSARQFPNYSSELNVNALLLGDSALYLCASSKPTDTQYFGPGTRLTVL.

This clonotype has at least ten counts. The CDR3 is CASSQDERGATNTGELFF. The CDR3 region has the DNA TGTGCCAGCAGCCAAGATGAGAGAGGCGCAACGAACACCGGGGAGCTGTTTTTT. This sequence joins TRBV4-2 and TRBJ2-2; no clear D. Looked up from germline, CDR1 is LGHNA and CDR2 is YNFKEQ. This CDR3 contains 18 residues. With 0 bases removed from V and 0 bases from J, the gap between germline ends came to 14 bases.

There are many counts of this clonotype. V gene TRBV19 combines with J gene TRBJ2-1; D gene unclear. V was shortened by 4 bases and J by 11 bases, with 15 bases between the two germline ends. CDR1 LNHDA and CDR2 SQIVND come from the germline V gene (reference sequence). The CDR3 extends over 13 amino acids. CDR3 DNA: TGTGCCAGTAGTAGAGACGCGACGTTGAAGCAGTTCTTC. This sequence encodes CASSRDATLKQFF.